Given below is one TCR beta chain in context. Its antigen is still unknown. This sample stems from a study of graft-versus-host responses after intestinal transplantation. For the study at large: Every recipient underwent anti-thymocyte globulin induction, then tacrolimus and steroids for 3 to 4 years. Whole-study findings and limits: Peak circulating GvH clone levels tracked with early post-transplant HvG declines. Allografts from individuals with graft-donor T cell macrochimerism displayed high graft-versus-host to host-versus-graft clonal ratios. GvH clonotypes were identified within recipient marrow, with a subset emerging first in ileum or blood.

Here immunoSEQ multiplex PCR was the method, and the copy in TCRdb shows in-frame clones only, minus some. The sample carries approximately 82,000 clones, over 85% recorded once. CDR3 size: 13 residues. V dropped 8 bases and J dropped 6 bases, with 14 bases sitting between them. Germline CDR1 MNHEY, CDR2 SMNVEV (reference sequence). The receptor comes from a human donor who was the organ donor for an intestinal transplant. This chain links TRBV27 with TRBJ2-1; the D gene is possibly TRBD2 (5 bases). The input for sequencing was unstimulated CD8+ T cells sorted from spleen or lymph node cells, taken before transplant. This CDR3 reads CASALEAGNEQFF. The CDR3 DNA reads TGTGCCAGCGCCCTGGAGGCGGGCAATGAGCAGTTCTTC.